These 6 T cell receptor beta chains share one sample of origin, sequenced in a study of T-cell reconstitution after alpha-beta-depleted transplantation in children (TCRdb year 2016). The library was made by PCR. The instrument given in TCRdb is Illumina HiSeq 2500. TCR libraries were prepared with molecular barcoding, using unique molecular identifiers to normalize TCRbeta repertoire quantification. Starting from the raw public reads, TCRdb applied fastp trimming at Q25, assembled clones with MiXCR and retained in-frame beta chains. Here each entry gathers all rows of one CDR3 protein and keeps the most common genes and DNA. The sample data list 600,000 to 700,000 distinct CDR3 sequences, and 16% of these were observed just once. The ten biggest clones cover about 1.1% of the sample. The source material was PBMCs from the stem cell graft donor, sampled from the stem cell graft. The receptors stem from a human donor who donated a stem cell graft to a child with acute myeloid leukemia.

The V call is TRBV4-1, the J call TRBJ1-1, with D unclear. The CDR3 totals 15 residues. V was pared by 0 bases and J by 6 bases, with 14 bases between. Looked up from germline, CDR1 is MGHRA and CDR2 is YSYEKL. Here the CDR3 DNA reads TGCGCCAGCAGCCAAGATCCCGGGGAGGGTCCTGAAGCTTTCTTT. Translated, it gives CASSQDPGEGPEAFF.

The chain joins TRBV5-6 to TRBJ1-2; D gene ambiguous. V shed 4 bases and J shed 7 bases, with 14 bases lying between them. Per germline, CDR1 SGHDT and CDR2 YYEEEE. The CDR3 runs to 13 residues. The chain's CDR3 is CASSMGTAFGYTF. DNA of the CDR3: TGTGCCAGCAGCATGGGTACTGCTTTTGGCTACACCTTC. The entire variable domain, with the rest obtained from reference TRBV5-6 and TRBJ1-2, is as follows: DAGVTQSPTHLIKTRGQQVTLRCSPKSGHDTVSWYQQALGQGPQFIFQYYEEEERQRGNFPDRFSGHQFPNYSSELNVNALLLGDSALYLCASSMGTAFGYTFGSGTRLTVV.

This clonotype came up many times. The chain couples TRBV12-3 or TRBV12-4 to TRBJ2-1, with D unresolved. The CDR3 is 14 amino acids. V lost 10 bases and J lost 5, with 18 bases in between. The CDR3 DNA sequence: TGTGCCATCACGGCAGTTTCAGTAGACAATGAGCAGTTCTTC. Protein: CAITAVSVDNEQFF.

This clonotype occurred a few times. This chain joins TRBV28 and TRBJ2-1, with 8 bases fitting TRBD1. The V and J ends lost 3 bases and 9 bases, in that order; junction bases with no gene match: 10. The CDR3 spans 15 residues. CDR1 is MDHEN, CDR2 SYDVKM, per germline. Written as DNA, the CDR3 is TGTGCCAGCAGTTTCACCGGGACAGGCAAAGTTGAGCAGTTCTTC. Encoded protein: CASSFTGTGKVEQFF.

J is TRBJ1-5 and V is TRBV12-3 or TRBV12-4; 11 positions agree with TRBD1. The CDR3 loop spans 13 amino acids. The ends lost 8 bases at V and 7 bases at J; junction bases unmatched: 4. CDR3 nucleotide sequence: TGTGCCAGCCGGGACAGGGGGGACCAGCCCCAGCATTTT. Protein product: CASRDRGDQPQHF.

In its sample, this clonotype was seen many times. This chain connects TRBV7-2 to TRBJ1-1; 8 bases match TRBD1. CDR3 length: 15 amino acids. Trimming cost V 8 bases and J 1 base; bases outside gene matches: 9. Germline V gene data show CDR1 as SGHTA and CDR2 as FQGNSA. The CDR3 spells CASAARQGWNTEAFF. For the CDR3, the DNA is TGTGCCAGCGCAGCCAGACAGGGGTGGAACACTGAAGCTTTCTTT. Full variable domain (missing parts from reference TRBV7-2 and TRBJ1-1): GAGVSQSPSNKVTEKGKDVELRCDPISGHTALYWYRQSLGQGLEFLIYFQGNSAPDKSGLPSDRFSAERTGGSVSTLTIQRTQQEDSAVYLCASAARQGWNTEAFFGQGTRLTVV.